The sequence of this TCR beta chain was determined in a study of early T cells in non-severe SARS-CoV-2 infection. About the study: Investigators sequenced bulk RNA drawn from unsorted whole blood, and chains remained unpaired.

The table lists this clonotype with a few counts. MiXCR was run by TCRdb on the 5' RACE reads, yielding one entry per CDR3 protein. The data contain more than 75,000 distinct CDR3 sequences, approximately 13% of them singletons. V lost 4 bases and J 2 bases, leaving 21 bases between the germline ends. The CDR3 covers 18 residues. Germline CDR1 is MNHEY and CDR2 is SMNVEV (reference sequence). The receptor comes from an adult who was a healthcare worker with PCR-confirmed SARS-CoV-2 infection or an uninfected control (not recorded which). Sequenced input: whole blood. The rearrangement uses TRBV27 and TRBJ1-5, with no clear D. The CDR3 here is CASSWLYSGEKGNQPQHF. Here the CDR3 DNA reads TGTGCCAGCAGTTGGCTTTACTCTGGGGAAAAAGGCAATCAGCCCCAGCATTTT.